This entry is about one T cell receptor beta chain. As yet, its antigen is unknown. The junction had 4 bases not matched to a gene; V was cut back by 5 bases and J by 5 bases. Germline CDR1 MNHNY, CDR2 SVGAGI (reference sequence). The CDR3 contains 14 residues. Sample treatment: oral pan-JAK inhibitor, 5-10 mg twice daily. This entry comes from a study of CD8+ T cells in alopecia areata. Study-level points and caveats: More clonal than normal scalp was lesional scalp, particularly alopecia totalis/universalis. Throughout tofacitinib, many expanded lesional clones continued to persist in scalp and blood.

Sequencing relied on a cDNA template that was reverse transcribed from extracted RNA. Clones were sequenced by immunoSEQ multiplex PCR, and TCRdb holds only the in-frame ones, with some missing. The table includes around 100,000 clones, roughly 40% detected once. The chain combines TRBV6-6 with TRBJ2-5, with 11 nucleotides matching TRBD2. The TCR comes from a human donor with alopecia areata. The source material was CD8+ T cells sorted from blood, sampled at week 24, from a patient treated with tofacitinib. The CDR3 coding sequence is TGTGCCAGCAGTGTTAGCGGGAGGGGGGAGACCCAGTACTTC. Translated, it gives CASSVSGRGETQYF.